The T cell receptor (beta chain) under discussion was sequenced for a study of blood T cell repertoires in COVID-19. On the study more broadly: The origin of the acute and convalescent COVID-19 samples was the United States, Italy and Spain.

This clone has a single count. As processed by the authors: Estimates of nucleated cell counts were drawn from the amplification of reference gene primers. TCRdb's table, derived via immunoSEQ multiplex PCR, lists solely in-frame clones and lacks some. V and J calls and clone size are copied from that table; D and trimming were computed from the DNA. Among around 250,000 clones listed, around 82% were seen once. Germline loops: CDR1 KGHSH, CDR2 LQKENI. Trimming removed 3 bases from V and 13 bases from J; junction bases left unmatched: 9. The CDR3 has 14 amino acids. The material sequenced was peripheral blood. The sequence was obtained from a man between 50 and 59 years old with active or convalescent COVID-19. V usage is TRBV18 and J usage is TRBJ1-4, with TRBD1 identical over 9 bases. In nucleotides, the CDR3 is TGTGCCAGCTCACCCCTCGACAGGGGGGATGGACTGTTTTTT. Its translation is CASSPLDRGDGLFF.